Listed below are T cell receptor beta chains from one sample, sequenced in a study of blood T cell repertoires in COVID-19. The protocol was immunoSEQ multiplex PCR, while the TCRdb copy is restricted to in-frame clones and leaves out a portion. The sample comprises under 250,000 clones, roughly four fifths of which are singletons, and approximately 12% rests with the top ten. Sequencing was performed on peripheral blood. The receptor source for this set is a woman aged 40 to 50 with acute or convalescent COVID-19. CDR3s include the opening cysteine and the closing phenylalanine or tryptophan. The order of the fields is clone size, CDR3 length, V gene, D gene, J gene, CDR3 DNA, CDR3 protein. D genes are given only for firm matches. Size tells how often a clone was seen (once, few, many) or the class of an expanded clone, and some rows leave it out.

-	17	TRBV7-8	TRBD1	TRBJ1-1	TGTGCCAGCAGCTTATCCCGACAGGGGTCCATGAACACTGAAGCTTTCTTT	CASSLSRQGSMNTEAFF
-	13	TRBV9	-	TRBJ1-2	TGTGCCAGCAGCGTCGACAGGAACTATGGCTACACCTTC	CASSVDRNYGYTF
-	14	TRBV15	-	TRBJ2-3	TGTGCCACCAGCACAAGACTAGTCGGGGATACGCAGTATTTT	CATSTRLVGDTQYF
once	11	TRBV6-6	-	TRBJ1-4	TGTGCCACAGGGGAGCGAGAAAAACTGTTTTTT	CATGEREKLFF
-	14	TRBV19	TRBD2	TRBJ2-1	TGTGCCAGTAGGAAGCGGGAACTTTTCAATGAGCAGTTCTTC	CASRKRELFNEQFF
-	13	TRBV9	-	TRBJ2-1	TGTGCCAGCAGCGTTAGCCCTAACAATGAGCAGTTCTTC	CASSVSPNNEQFF
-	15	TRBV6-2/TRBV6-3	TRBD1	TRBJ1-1	TGTGCCAGCAGTTTCTCCGGACAGGGTGGAACTGAAGCTTTCTTT	CASSFSGQGGTEAFF
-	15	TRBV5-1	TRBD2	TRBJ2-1	TGCGCCAGCAGCTACCGGGCTAGCGGGCCTAATGAGCAGTTCTTC	CASSYRASGPNEQFF
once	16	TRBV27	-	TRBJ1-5	TGTGCCAGCAGTTCCCACCCCGGACGGGACAATCAGCCCCAGCATTTT	CASSSHPGRDNQPQHF
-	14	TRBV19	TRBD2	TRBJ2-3	TGTGCCAGTAGTATGCGGGGGGCCGCAGATACGCAGTATTTT	CASSMRGAADTQYF
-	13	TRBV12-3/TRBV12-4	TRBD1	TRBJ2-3	TGTGCCAGCAGTTTGGGGACAGCAGATACGCAGTATTTT	CASSLGTADTQYF
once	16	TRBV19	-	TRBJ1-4	TGTGCCAGTAGTACAAAAAGGCAGCAGGGCCATGAAAAACTGTTTTTT	CASSTKRQQGHEKLFF
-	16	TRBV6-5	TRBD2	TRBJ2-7	TGTGCCAGCAGTTACTCGAGTCTGGGGGGGGAATACGAGCAGTACTTC	CASSYSSLGGEYEQYF
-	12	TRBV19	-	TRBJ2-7	TGTGCCAGTAGTAACAGTCCCTACGAGCAGTACTTC	CASSNSPYEQYF
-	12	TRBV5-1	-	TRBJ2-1	TGCGCCAGCAGCTGGGACATCAATGAGCAGTTCTTC	CASSWDINEQFF
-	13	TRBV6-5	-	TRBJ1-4	TGTGCCAGCATTGGGCAGCTTAATGAAAAACTGTTTTTT	CASIGQLNEKLFF
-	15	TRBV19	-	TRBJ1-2	TGTGCCAGTAGTCTCGTCGGCGACAAGCTCTATGGCTACACCTTC	CASSLVGDKLYGYTF
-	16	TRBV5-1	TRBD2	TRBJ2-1	TGCGCCAGCAGCTTGGAGGGGACTAGTTCCTACAATGAGCAGTTCTTC	CASSLEGTSSYNEQFF
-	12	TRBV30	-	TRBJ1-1	TGTGCCTGGCGGACAGAGAACACTGAAGCTTTCTTT	CAWRTENTEAFF
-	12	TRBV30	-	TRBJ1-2	TGTGCCTGGAACGGACAGAGCTATGGCTACACCTTC	CAWNGQSYGYTF
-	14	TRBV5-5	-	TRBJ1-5	TGTGCCAGCAGCCTCGAGAGGGGCAATCAGCCCCAGCATTTT	CASSLERGNQPQHF
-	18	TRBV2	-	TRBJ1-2	TGTGCCAGCACTCTTATAGGACAGTCAAAATTTTCTAACTATGGCTACACCTTC	CASTLIGQSKFSNYGYTF
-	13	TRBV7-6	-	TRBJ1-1	TGTGCCAGCAGCTATCAATCCGGGGGTGAAGCTTTCTTT	CASSYQSGGEAFF
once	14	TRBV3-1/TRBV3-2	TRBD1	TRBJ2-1	TGTGCCAGCAGCACGGGACAGGGGAGGAATGAGCAGTTCTTC	CASSTGQGRNEQFF
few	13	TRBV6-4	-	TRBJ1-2	TGTGCCAGCAACGGGGGATCGGGAGGAGGCTACACCTTC	CASNGGSGGGYTF
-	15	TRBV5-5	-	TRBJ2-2	TGTGCCAGCAGCTTATGGGGGGTAGGCGCCGGGGAGCTGTTTTTT	CASSLWGVGAGELFF
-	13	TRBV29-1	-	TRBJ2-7	TGCAGCGTCCAACTTAGCGGTACCTACGAGCAGTACTTC	CSVQLSGTYEQYF
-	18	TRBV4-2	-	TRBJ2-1	TGTGCCAGCAGCCGAACTCCTAGCGCGGCAGCAGCTTACAATGAGCAGTTCTTC	CASSRTPSAAAAYNEQFF
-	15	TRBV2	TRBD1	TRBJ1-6	TGTGCCAGCAGAGGCTCCGGGACAGACATCTCACCCCTCCACTTT	CASRGSGTDISPLHF
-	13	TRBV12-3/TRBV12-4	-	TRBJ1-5	TGTGCCAGCAGTTTAAGAGGGTATGAGCCCCAGCATTTT	CASSLRGYEPQHF
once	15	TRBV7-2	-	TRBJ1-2	TGTGCCAGCAGCTCCAGGGGACCAGCTAACTATGGCTACACCTTC	CASSSRGPANYGYTF
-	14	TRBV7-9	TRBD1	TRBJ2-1	TGTGCCAGCAGTGGACAGGGAGCCTACAATGAGCAGTTCTTC	CASSGQGAYNEQFF
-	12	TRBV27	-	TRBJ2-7	TGTGCCAGCAGTTTTACAGGGTTCGAGCAGTACTTC	CASSFTGFEQYF
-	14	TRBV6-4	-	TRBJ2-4	TGTGCCAGCTCCCAGTATTCGGGTGGCGGCATTCAGTACTTC	CASSQYSGGGIQYF
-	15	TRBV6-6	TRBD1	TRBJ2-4	TGTGCCAGCAGGTCGGGACAGGCCGCCAAAAACATTCAGTACTTC	CASRSGQAAKNIQYF
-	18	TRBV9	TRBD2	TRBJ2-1	TGTGCCAGCAGCGTAGCCCCACTCCGACTAGCGGGAGGGAATGAGCAGTTCTTC	CASSVAPLRLAGGNEQFF
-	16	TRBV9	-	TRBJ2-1	TGTGCCAGCAGCTTCCTTGGGGGGGCCTCCTACAATGAGCAGTTCTTC	CASSFLGGASYNEQFF
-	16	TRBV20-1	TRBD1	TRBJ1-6	TGCAGTGCTAGTTCTTCCGGACAGGGCAATGTGTCACCCCTCCACTTT	CSASSSGQGNVSPLHF
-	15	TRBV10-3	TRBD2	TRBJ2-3	TGTGCCATCATGGAGACTAGCGGGGTCACAGATACGCAGTATTTT	CAIMETSGVTDTQYF
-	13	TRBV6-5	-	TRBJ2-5	TGTGCCAGTGGGCTGAGGGGGGGGGAGACCCAGTACTTC	CASGLRGGETQYF
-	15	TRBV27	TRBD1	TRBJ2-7	TGTGCCAGCAGTTCAGGACAGGGGGCGCGGTACGAGCAGTACTTC	CASSSGQGARYEQYF
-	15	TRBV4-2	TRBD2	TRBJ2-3	TGTGCCAGCAGCCACCGTAGCGGGGGGGCAGATACGCAGTATTTT	CASSHRSGGADTQYF
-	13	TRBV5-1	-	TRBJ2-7	TGCGCCAGCAGCTTTCAGGGCACCGACGAGCAGTACTTC	CASSFQGTDEQYF
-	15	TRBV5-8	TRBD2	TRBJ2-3	TGTGCCAGCAGCCCAGGACTAGTGACTAGGGATACGCAGTATTTT	CASSPGLVTRDTQYF
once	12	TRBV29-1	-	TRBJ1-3	TGCAGCGCAGAGGGCTCTGGAAACACCATATATTTT	CSAEGSGNTIYF
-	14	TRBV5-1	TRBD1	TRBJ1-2	TGCGCCAGCAGCTCAGGGGGCGCAGACTATGGCTACACCTTC	CASSSGGADYGYTF
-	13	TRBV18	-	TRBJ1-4	TGTGCCAGCTCACCCTGGCGGGGTGAAAAACTGTTTTTT	CASSPWRGEKLFF
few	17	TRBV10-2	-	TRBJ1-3	TGCGCCAGCAGTGAGAGGACAGCCCGGCCTCCTGGAAACACCATATATTTT	CASSERTARPPGNTIYF
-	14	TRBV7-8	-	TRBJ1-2	TGTGCCAGCAGCTTAGGAAGGGAGGTGACGGTCAGCGCCTTC	CASSLGREVTVSAF
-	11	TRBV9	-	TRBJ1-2	TGTGCCAGCACGAGAAAGGGGGGCTACACCTTC	CASTRKGGYTF
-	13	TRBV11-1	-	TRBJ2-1	TGTGCCAGCAGCTTAGGACTGGATAATGAGCAGTTCTTC	CASSLGLDNEQFF
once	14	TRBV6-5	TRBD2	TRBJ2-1	TGTGCCAGCAGTTACGGGACTAGCAGCAATGAGCAGTTCTTC	CASSYGTSSNEQFF
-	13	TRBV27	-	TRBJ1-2	TGTGCCAGCAGTTTCTATGGGGGCGGTGGCTACACCTTC	CASSFYGGGGYTF